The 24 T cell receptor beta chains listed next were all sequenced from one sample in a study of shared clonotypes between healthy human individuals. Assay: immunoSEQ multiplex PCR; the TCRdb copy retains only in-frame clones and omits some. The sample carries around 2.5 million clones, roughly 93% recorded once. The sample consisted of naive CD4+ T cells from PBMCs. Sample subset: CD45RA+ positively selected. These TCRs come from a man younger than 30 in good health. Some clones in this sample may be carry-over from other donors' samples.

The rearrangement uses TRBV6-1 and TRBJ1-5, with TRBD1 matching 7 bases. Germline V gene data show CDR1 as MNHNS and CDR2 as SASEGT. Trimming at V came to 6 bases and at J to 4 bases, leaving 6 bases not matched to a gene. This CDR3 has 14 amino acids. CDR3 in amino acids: CASSGQDLNQPQHF. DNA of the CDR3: TGTGCCAGCAGCGGACAGGACCTAAATCAGCCCCAGCATTTT.

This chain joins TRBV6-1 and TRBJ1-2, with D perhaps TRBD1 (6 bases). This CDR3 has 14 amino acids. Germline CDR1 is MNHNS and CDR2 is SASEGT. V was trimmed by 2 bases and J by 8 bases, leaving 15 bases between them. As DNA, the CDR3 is TGTGCCAGCAGTGAACCGGACAGTCGTACGGGCTACACCTTC. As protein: CASSEPDSRTGYTF.

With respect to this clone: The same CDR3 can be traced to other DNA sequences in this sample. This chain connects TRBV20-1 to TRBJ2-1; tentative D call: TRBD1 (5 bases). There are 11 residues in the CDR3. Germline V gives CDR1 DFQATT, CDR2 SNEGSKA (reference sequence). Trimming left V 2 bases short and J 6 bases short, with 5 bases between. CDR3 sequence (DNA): TGCAGTGCTAGAAGGGGCAATGAGCAGTTCTTC. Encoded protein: CSARRGNEQFF.

CDR3 DNA: TGTGCCAGCAGTCCATCCCGTCCGGAGCCAGCTTTCTTT. This translates into CASSPSRPEPAFF. The rearrangement uses TRBV6-5 and TRBJ1-1, with D uncertain. The CDR3 loop spans 13 amino acids. Per germline, CDR1 MNHEY and CDR2 SVGAGI. The V end lost 5 bases, the J end lost 10 bases, and 17 bases lay between the germline ends.

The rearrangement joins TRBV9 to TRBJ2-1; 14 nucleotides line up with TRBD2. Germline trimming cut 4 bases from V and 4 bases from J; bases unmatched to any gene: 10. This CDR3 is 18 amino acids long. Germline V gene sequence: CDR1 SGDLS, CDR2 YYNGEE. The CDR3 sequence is CASSPGLAGGRKYNEQFF. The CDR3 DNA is TGTGCCAGCAGCCCCGGACTAGCGGGAGGCCGCAAATACAATGAGCAGTTCTTC. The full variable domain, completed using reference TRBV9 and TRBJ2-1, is DSGVTQTPKHLITATGQRVTLRCSPRSGDLSVYWYQQSLDQGLQFLIQYYNGEERAKGNILERFSAQQFPDLHSELNLSSLELGDSALYFCASSPGLAGGRKYNEQFFGPGTRLTVL.

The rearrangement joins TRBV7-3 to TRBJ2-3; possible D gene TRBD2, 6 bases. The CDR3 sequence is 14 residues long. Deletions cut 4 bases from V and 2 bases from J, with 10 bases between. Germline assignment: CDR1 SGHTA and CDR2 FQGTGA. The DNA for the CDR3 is TGTGCCAGCAGCTCCCGGGACTTCACAGATACGCAGTATTTT. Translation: CASSSRDFTDTQYF.

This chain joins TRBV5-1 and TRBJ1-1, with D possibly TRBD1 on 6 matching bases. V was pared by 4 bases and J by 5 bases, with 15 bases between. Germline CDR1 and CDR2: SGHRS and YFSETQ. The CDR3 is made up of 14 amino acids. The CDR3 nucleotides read TGCGCCAGCAGCGTTACAGGGAGAGATACTGAAGCTTTCTTT. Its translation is CASSVTGRDTEAFF.

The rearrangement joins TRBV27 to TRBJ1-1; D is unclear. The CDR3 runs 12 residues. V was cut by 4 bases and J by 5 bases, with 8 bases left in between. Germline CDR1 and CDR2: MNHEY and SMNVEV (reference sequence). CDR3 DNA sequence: TGTGCCAGCAGTTCGAGGGCAACTGAAGCTTTCTTT. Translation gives CASSSRATEAFF.

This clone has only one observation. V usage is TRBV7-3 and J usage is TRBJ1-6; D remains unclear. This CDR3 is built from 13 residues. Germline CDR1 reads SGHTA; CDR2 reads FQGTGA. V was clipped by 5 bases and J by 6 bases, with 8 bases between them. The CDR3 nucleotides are TGTGCCAGCAGCCCCGCTTTTAATTCACCCCTCCACTTT. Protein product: CASSPAFNSPLHF.

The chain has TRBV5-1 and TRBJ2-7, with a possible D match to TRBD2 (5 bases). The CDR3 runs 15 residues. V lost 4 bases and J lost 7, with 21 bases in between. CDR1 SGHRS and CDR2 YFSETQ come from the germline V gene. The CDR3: CASSPWPQEEEEQYF. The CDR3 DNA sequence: TGCGCCAGCAGCCCCTGGCCCCAGGAGGAGGAAGAGCAGTACTTC.

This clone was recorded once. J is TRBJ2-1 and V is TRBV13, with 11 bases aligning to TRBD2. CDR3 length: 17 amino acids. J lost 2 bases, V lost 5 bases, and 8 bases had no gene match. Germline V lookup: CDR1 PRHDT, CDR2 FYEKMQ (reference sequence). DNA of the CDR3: TGTGCCAGCAGCCTACGACTAGCGGGGATACCCTACAATGAGCAGTTCTTC. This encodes CASSLRLAGIPYNEQFF.

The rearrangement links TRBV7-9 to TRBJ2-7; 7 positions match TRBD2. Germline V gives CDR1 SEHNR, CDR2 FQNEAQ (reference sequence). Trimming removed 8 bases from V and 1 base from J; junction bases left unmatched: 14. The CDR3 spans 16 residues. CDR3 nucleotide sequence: TGTGCCAGCGCTCCCCTCGGGGAGGGAGGATCCTACGAGCAGTACTTC. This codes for CASAPLGEGGSYEQYF.

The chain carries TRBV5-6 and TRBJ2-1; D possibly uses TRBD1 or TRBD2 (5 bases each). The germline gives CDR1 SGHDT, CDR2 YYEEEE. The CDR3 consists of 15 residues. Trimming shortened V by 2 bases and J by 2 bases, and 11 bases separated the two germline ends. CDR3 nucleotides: TGTGCCAGCAGCTTCCGTGGGGGTACCTACAATGAGCAGTTCTTC. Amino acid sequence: CASSFRGGTYNEQFF.

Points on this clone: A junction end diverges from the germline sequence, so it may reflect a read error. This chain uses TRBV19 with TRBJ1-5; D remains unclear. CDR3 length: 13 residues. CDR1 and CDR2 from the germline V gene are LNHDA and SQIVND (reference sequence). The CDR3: CASTRSLNQSQHF. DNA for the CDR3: TGTGCCAGTACTCGTTCGCTTAATCAGTCCCAGCATTTT.

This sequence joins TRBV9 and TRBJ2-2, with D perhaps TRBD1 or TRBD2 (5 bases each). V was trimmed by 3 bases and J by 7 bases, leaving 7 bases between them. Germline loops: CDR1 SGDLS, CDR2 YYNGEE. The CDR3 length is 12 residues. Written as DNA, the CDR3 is TGTGCCAGCAGCGGGGACCTCGGGGAGCTGTTTTTT. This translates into CASSGDLGELFF.

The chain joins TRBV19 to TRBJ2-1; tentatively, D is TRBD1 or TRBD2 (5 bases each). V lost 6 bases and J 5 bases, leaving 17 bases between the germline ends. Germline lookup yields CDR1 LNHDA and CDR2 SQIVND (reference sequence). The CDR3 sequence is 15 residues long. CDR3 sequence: CASRSWGRGHNEQFF. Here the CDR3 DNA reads TGTGCCAGTAGATCGTGGGGACGGGGTCACAATGAGCAGTTCTTC. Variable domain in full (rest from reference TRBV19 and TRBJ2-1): DGGITQSPKYLFRKEGQNVTLSCEQNLNHDAMYWYRQDPGQGLRLIYYSQIVNDFQKGDIAEGYSVSREKKESFPLTVTSAQKNPTAFYLCASRSWGRGHNEQFFGPGTRLTVL.

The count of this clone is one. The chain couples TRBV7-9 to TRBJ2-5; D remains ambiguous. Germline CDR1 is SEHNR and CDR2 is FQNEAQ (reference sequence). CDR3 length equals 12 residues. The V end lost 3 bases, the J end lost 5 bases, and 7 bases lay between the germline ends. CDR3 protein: CASSFVLETQYF. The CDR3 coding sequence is TGTGCCAGCAGCTTCGTATTGGAGACCCAGTACTTC. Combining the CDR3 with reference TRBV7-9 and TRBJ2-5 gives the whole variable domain DTGVSQNPRHKITKRGQNVTFRCDPISEHNRLYWYRQTLGQGPEFLTYFQNEAQLEKSRLLSDRFSAERPKGSFSTLEIQRTEQGDSAMYLCASSFVLETQYFGPGTRLLVL.

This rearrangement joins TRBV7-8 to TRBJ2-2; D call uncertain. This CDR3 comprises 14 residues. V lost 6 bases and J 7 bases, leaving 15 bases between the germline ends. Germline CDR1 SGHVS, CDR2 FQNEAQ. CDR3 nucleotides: TGTGCCAGCAGGTTTCCGGTTACGGGCGGGGAGCTGTTTTTT. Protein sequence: CASRFPVTGGELFF.

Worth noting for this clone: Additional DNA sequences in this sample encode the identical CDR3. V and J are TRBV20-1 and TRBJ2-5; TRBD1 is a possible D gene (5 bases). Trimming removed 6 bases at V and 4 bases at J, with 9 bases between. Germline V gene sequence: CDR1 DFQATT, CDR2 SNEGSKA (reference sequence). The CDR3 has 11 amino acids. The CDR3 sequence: CSAGPGETQYF. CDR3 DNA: TGCAGTGCGGGGCCGGGAGAGACCCAGTACTTC.

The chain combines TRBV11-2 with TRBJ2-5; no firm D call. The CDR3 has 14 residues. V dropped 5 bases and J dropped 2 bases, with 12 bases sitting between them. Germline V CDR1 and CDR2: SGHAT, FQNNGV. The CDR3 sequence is CASSGMAAQETQYF. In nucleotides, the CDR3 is TGTGCCAGCAGCGGCATGGCAGCACAAGAGACCCAGTACTTC.

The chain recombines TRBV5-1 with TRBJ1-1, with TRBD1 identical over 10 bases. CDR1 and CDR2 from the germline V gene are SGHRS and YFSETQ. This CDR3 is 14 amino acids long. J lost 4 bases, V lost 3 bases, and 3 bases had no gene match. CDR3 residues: CASSSRTGGTEAFF. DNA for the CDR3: TGCGCCAGCAGCTCACGGACAGGGGGCACTGAAGCTTTCTTT.

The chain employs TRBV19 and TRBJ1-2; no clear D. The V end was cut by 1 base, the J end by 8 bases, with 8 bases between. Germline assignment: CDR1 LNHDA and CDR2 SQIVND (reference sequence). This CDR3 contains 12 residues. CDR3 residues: CASSIGRGGYTF. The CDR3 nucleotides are TGTGCCAGTAGTATAGGCCGTGGAGGCTACACCTTC. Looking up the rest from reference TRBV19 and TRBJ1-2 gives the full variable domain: DGGITQSPKYLFRKEGQNVTLSCEQNLNHDAMYWYRQDPGQGLRLIYYSQIVNDFQKGDIAEGYSVSREKKESFPLTVTSAQKNPTAFYLCASSIGRGGYTFGSGTRLTVV.

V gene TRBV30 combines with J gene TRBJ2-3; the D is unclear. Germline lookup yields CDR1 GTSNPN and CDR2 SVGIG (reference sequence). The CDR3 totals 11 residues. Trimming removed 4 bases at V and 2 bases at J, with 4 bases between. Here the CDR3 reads CAWKDTDTQYF. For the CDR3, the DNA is TGTGCCTGGAAGGACACAGATACGCAGTATTTT.

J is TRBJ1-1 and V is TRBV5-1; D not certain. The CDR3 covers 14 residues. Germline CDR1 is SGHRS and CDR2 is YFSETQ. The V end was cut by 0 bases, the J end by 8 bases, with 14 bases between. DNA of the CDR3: TGCGCCAGCAGCTTGGACACCCCCGCGAGAGAAGCTTTCTTT. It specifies CASSLDTPAREAFF.